These 3 T cell receptor beta chains came from one sample sequenced in a study of blood T cells in healthy people across ages. A second PCR, run for about 7 to 11 cycles, used a sample-barcoded 5' primer plus a J-beta primer mix. TCRdb used MiXCR to reprocess the 5' RACE reads, holding one entry per CDR3 protein. The data show around 690,000 distinct CDR3 sequences, with roughly 50% seen just once and 35% to 40% held by the top ten. Sequencing input: blood. All receptors come from a man aged 60 to 69 in good health.

This chain connects TRBV10-3 to TRBJ1-1, with D unclear. Germline-derived CDR1 and CDR2 are ENHRY and SYGVKD. V gave up 2 bases and J gave up 1 base, with 5 bases separating them. The CDR3 has 13 amino acids. CDR3 loop: CAISEPGNTEAFF. The CDR3 region has the DNA TGTGCCATCAGTGAGCCAGGGAACACTGAAGCTTTCTTT.

This clonotype appeared a few times. The CDR3 here is CASTTSGGAETQYF. In DNA form, the CDR3 reads TGTGCCAGCACGACTAGCGGGGGCGCGGAGACCCAGTACTTC. The J gene is TRBJ2-5, the V gene TRBV2, with 12 bases lining up with TRBD2. The germline V gene encodes CDR1 SNHLY and CDR2 FYNNEI. V was clipped by 7 bases and J by 5 bases; unmatched bases: 5. The CDR3 has 14 amino acids. Full variable domain (remainder filled in from reference TRBV2 and TRBJ2-5): EPEVTQTPSHQVTQMGQEVILRCVPISNHLYFYWYRQILGQKVEFLVSFYNNEISEKSEIFDDQFSVERPDGSNFTLKIRSTKLEDSAMYFCASTTSGGAETQYFGPGTRLLVL.

This clonotype was recorded a few times. This chain links TRBV7-9 with TRBJ2-1; 9 bases map to TRBD1. Germline V gene data show CDR1 as SEHNR and CDR2 as FQNEAQ (reference sequence). V lost 4 bases, J lost 8 bases, and 9 bases stayed unmatched. CDR3 length: 15 residues. The CDR3 DNA reads as TGTGCCAGCAGCTCCAGGACAGGGGAAGGAGATGAGCAGTTCTTC. Its protein is CASSSRTGEGDEQFF.